This T cell receptor (beta chain) was retrieved from a study of neoadjuvant anti-PD-1 for oral cavity cancer. Germline CDR1 and CDR2: SEHNR and FQNEAQ (reference sequence). V dropped 8 bases and J dropped 0 bases, with 8 bases sitting between them. The CDR3 is 13 residues long. Repertoires were generated with immunoSEQ multiplex PCR, while TCRdb's copy carries only in-frame clones and drops some. Seen here are around 13,000 clones, 70% observed once, and the top ten hold roughly 2.1%. J is TRBJ1-3 and V is TRBV7-9, with unresolved D. The TCR was taken from a person aged 35 to 85 with oral cavity squamous cell carcinoma. The sequenced sample was PBMCs, obtained before nivolumab (anti-PD-1) treatment. In DNA, the CDR3 is TGTGCCAGCGGCCTAGGCTCTGGAAACACCATATATTTT. It is translated as CASGLGSGNTIYF. Filled out from reference TRBV7-9 and TRBJ1-3, the complete variable domain reads DTGVSQNPRHKITKRGQNVTFRCDPISEHNRLYWYRQTLGQGPEFLTYFQNEAQLEKSRLLSDRFSAERPKGSFSTLEIQRTEQGDSAMYLCASGLGSGNTIYFGEGSWLTVV.